The 21 T cell receptor beta chains below all came from one sample that was sequenced in a study of tumor and adjacent non-tumor tissue in lung cancer. A modified ARM-PCR protocol with three rounds of nested PCR amplified TCRbeta. In TCRdb, the multiplex PCR reads were re-called with MiXCR into one record per CDR3 protein. The profile shows 100,000 or so distinct CDR3 sequences, 60% to 80% of them singletons. The template was RNA from unsorted bulk tissue. This non-tumor lung sample came from over 3 cm beyond the tumor edge. Sequences were obtained from distant non-tumor lung tissue. These receptors originate from a man younger than 40 with non-small cell lung cancer.

Notes on this clonotype: Its ends do not fully match the called genes, so a read error is possible. The chain joins TRBV24-1 to TRBJ2-5; D is ambiguous. Germline-derived CDR1 and CDR2 are KGHDR and SFDVKD. The CDR3 is made up of 17 amino acids. The CDR3 DNA sequence: TGTGCCACCAGTGATTTTCTTCAGAGAAGTCCCCAAGAGATCCAGTACTTC. Protein: CATSDFLQRSPQEIQYF.

Note on this clonotype: The missing conserved phenylalanine or tryptophan at the end of this CDR3 makes a read error likely. The gene calls are TRBV19 and TRBJ1-6; D is uncertain. V was clipped by 1 base and J by 6 bases, with 10 bases between them. The CDR3 totals 15 residues. Germline V CDR1 and CDR2: LNHDA, SQIVND (reference sequence). CDR3 coding DNA: TGTGCCAGTAGTATAGCTGCAGGACGTAATTCACCCCTCCACCTT. Amino acids: CASSIAAGRNSPLHL.

V is TRBV11-2 and J is TRBJ1-1; D perhaps matches TRBD1 (5 bases). This CDR3 contains 18 residues. CDR1 and CDR2 from the germline V gene are SGHAT and FQNNGV. The V end was cut by 2 bases, the J end by 0 bases, with 19 bases between. CDR3 nucleotides: TGTGCCAGCAGCTTATACCCCGAGTCAGGGCCCATGAACACTGAAGCTTTCTTT. Amino acids: CASSLYPESGPMNTEAFF. The complete variable domain, with remaining parts taken from reference TRBV11-2 and TRBJ1-1, reads EAGVAQSPRYKIIEKRQSVAFWCNPISGHATLYWYQQILGQGPKLLIQFQNNGVVDDSQLPKDRFSAERLKGVDSTLKIQPAKLEDSAVYLCASSLYPESGPMNTEAFFGQGTRLTVV.

A word on this clonotype: With a much larger clone just one base away, this may be a read error. The chain couples TRBV4-1 to TRBJ2-6; 10 bases match TRBD2. J lost 1 base, V lost 7 bases, and 13 bases had no gene match. Germline-derived CDR1 and CDR2 are MGHRA and YSYEKL. The length of the CDR3 is 19 residues. The CDR3 DNA sequence: TGCGCCAGCAACCGACCGACTAGCGGGCCCTTTTCTGGGGCCAACGTCCTGACTTTC. Translated: CASNRPTSGPFSGANVLTF.

Comments on this clonotype: One base away lies a much larger clone, so this may be a sequencing read error. The chain uses TRBV7-9 and TRBJ2-7; D might be TRBD1 (6 bases). This CDR3 spans 15 amino acids. Germline V gene sequence: CDR1 SEHNR, CDR2 FQNEAQ (reference sequence). The DNA for the CDR3 is TGTGCCAGCAGCTCGGGACACTCTGCCTCCTGCGAGCAGTACTTC. Protein product: CASSSGHSASCEQYF.

This chain links TRBV29-1 with TRBJ1-2; D gene ambiguous. V was clipped by 8 bases and J by 9 bases, with 22 bases between them. CDR1 is SQVTM, CDR2 ANQGSEA, per germline. This CDR3 is built from 13 residues. CDR3: CSTSNSRVCCYTF. In nucleotides, the CDR3 is TGCAGCACTTCGAACAGTCGGGTGTGTTGCTACACCTTC. The variable domain in full, with the rest retrieved from reference TRBV29-1 and TRBJ1-2, is SAVISQKPSRDICQRGTSLTIQCQVDSQVTMMFWYRQQPGQSLTLIATANQGSEATYESGFVIDKFPISRPNLTFSTLTVSNMSPEDSSIYLCSTSNSRVCCYTFGSGTRLTVV.

About this clonotype: One end of the junction varies from germline; a read error may be responsible. The chain couples TRBV6-5 to TRBJ1-6, with TRBD1 matching over 7 bases. The germline CDR1 and CDR2 sequences are MNHEY and SVGAGI. The CDR3 totals 15 residues. CDR3 amino acids: CTSTSSLGGNSHLHF. As DNA, the CDR3 is TGTACCAGCACCTCATCCCTAGGGGGCAATTCACACCTCCACTTT.

On this clonotype: A much more abundant neighbour one base away suggests this may be a read error. The chain recombines TRBV11-2 with TRBJ2-7; D not resolved. The length of the CDR3 is 12 residues. Germline CDR1 SGHAT, CDR2 FQNNGV. CDR3 loop: CAISLATYEQYF. CDR3 DNA sequence: TGTGCCATCAGCTTAGCCACCTACGAGCAGTACTTC.

A note on this clonotype: This likely comes from a read error, as the CDR3 has no conserved phenylalanine or tryptophan at its end. V gene TRBV7-8 combines with J gene TRBJ2-2; 10 bases are shared with TRBD2. Germline V gene lookup returns CDR1 SGHVS and CDR2 FQNEAQ. The CDR3 loop spans 16 amino acids. J was trimmed by 4 bases and V by 1 base; bases with no gene match: 3. As DNA, the CDR3 is TGTGCCAGCAGCTTAGAAGCGGGGGGGACCACCGGGGAGCTGTTTTCT. As protein: CASSLEAGGTTGELFS.

The J gene is TRBJ2-5, the V gene TRBV25-1, with D perhaps being TRBD1 or TRBD2 (6 bases each). In germline, CDR1 is MGHDK, CDR2 SYGVNS. CDR3 length: 14 residues. The V and J ends lost 6 bases and 5 bases respectively, with 16 bases between them. The DNA of the CDR3 is TGTGCCAGCAGCCTACCAGGGGCGGGGGAGACCCAGTACTTC. Its protein is CASSLPGAGETQYF.

In regard to this clonotype: A read error is possible here, since a much larger clone lies one base away. The CDR3 region has the DNA TGTGCCAGCAGTTGGACTATCGGGGGGATTGGGACCTACAATGAGCAGTTCTTC. Protein sequence: CASSWTIGGIGTYNEQFF. The chain carries TRBV12-3 or TRBV12-4 and TRBJ2-1; 7 bases align to TRBD2. This CDR3 is built from 18 residues. J lost 2 bases, V lost 4 bases, and 14 bases had no gene match.

A single count supports this clonotype. The chain employs TRBV24-1 and TRBJ2-2; 8 nucleotides match TRBD1. Germline V gene lookup returns CDR1 KGHDR and CDR2 SFDVKD. The CDR3 contains 17 residues. Trimming at V came to 4 bases and at J to 4 bases, leaving 10 bases not matched to a gene. CDR3 amino acids: CATSELTGATSTGELFF. CDR3 nucleotides: TGTGCCACCAGTGAGCTGACAGGGGCGACGAGCACCGGGGAGCTGTTTTTT.

A note on this clonotype: This may come from a read error, since a much larger clone is one base off. This chain links TRBV10-2 with TRBJ2-3; 7 positions match TRBD2. Germline V gene data show CDR1 as WSHSY and CDR2 as SAAADI. The CDR3 sequence is 13 residues long. The CDR3 spells CSSSEDGRDTQYF. The CDR3 region has the DNA TGCTCCAGCAGCGAAGACGGGAGGGATACGCAGTATTTT.

This clonotype has only one observation. A junction boundary mismatches the germline segment, possibly from a read error. The genes are TRBV4-2 and TRBJ2-1; 7 bases are a match to TRBD2. The germline CDR1 and CDR2 sequences are LGHNA and YNFKEQ. The CDR3 sequence is 15 residues long. CDR3 in DNA: TGTGTCAGCGGGGCTAGCGCAGGGATAGGGGCTGAGCAGTTCTTC. It is translated as CVSGASAGIGAEQFF.

A word on this clonotype: One end of the junction is discordant with germline, which a read error may explain. For the CDR3, the DNA is TGCAGTGCCAGAGATGAGGGGCAGTCCAACTATAACTATGGCTACACCTTC. As protein: CSARDEGQSNYNYGYTF. V and J are TRBV20-1 and TRBJ1-2; tentative D call: TRBD1 (5 bases). Per the germline V gene, CDR1 is DFQATT and CDR2 is SNEGSKA (reference sequence). The CDR3 is 17 residues long.

At least ten counts were recorded for this clonotype. The V and J genes are TRBV5-4 and TRBJ1-2; TRBD1 is a possible D gene (6 bases). Trimming pared 7 bases from V and 7 bases from J, leaving 20 bases between. Germline CDR1 SGHNT, CDR2 YYREEE (reference sequence). This CDR3 spans 14 amino acids. CDR3 bases: TGTGCCAGCGCAACCTCAGGGGCGCAGGGTGGCTACACCTTC. It specifies CASATSGAQGGYTF. Supplemented by reference TRBV5-4 and TRBJ1-2, the full variable domain reads ETGVTQSPTHLIKTRGQQVTLRCSSQSGHNTVSWYQQALGQGPQFIFQYYREEENGRGNFPPRFSGLQFPNYSSELNVNALELDDSALYLCASATSGAQGGYTFGSGTRLTVV.

This clonotype was detected only a few times. This chain uses TRBV11-2 with TRBJ2-1; no firm D call. Germline lookup yields CDR1 SGHAT and CDR2 FQNNGV. Trimming removed 6 bases at V and 0 bases at J, with 9 bases between. This CDR3 has 14 amino acids. CDR3 sequence: CASSWDGSYNEQFF. The CDR3 DNA sequence: TGTGCCAGCAGTTGGGATGGCTCCTACAATGAGCAGTTCTTC.

V is TRBV20-1 and J is TRBJ2-7, with TRBD2 identical over 7 bases. The CDR3 sequence is 13 residues long. From germline, CDR1 is DFQATT and CDR2 SNEGSKA (reference sequence). The junction had 7 bases not matched to a gene; V was cut back by 2 bases and J by 6 bases. CDR3 DNA sequence: TGCAGTGCTAGAAGGACTAGTTTGCCCGAGCAGTACTTC. This encodes CSARRTSLPEQYF.

Points on this clonotype: The conserved phenylalanine or tryptophan normally closing the CDR3 is absent here, so this likely arose from a read error. The chain carries TRBV20-1 and TRBJ1-5; 9 nucleotides match TRBD1. Germline CDR1 is DFQATT and CDR2 is SNEGSKA (reference sequence). This CDR3 region has 14 residues. Losses at the gene ends were 1 base for V and 6 bases for J; bases not matched to a gene: 4. The CDR3 spells CSARGTGAFQPQHS. CDR3 in DNA: TGCAGTGCTAGAGGGACAGGGGCCTTTCAGCCCCAGCATTCT.

Points on this clonotype: At one boundary the junction diverges from the germline segment, which might be a read error. This chain uses TRBV12-3 or TRBV12-4 with TRBJ2-7, with D maybe TRBD1 (6 bases). The CDR3 consists of 13 residues. The CDR3 DNA sequence: TGTGCTAGCAGTTTACAGGGATGGTACGAGCAGTGCTTC. Amino acid sequence: CASSLQGWYEQCF.

This sequence joins TRBV5-6 and TRBJ1-2; the D is unclear. The V end lost 0 bases, the J end lost 6 bases, and 15 bases lay between the germline ends. Germline CDR1 is SGHDT and CDR2 is YYEEEE. The CDR3 has 15 amino acids. The CDR3 DNA follows: TGTGCCAGCAGCTTGGATCCGGGAACTGACCATGGCTACACCTTC. Its protein is CASSLDPGTDHGYTF.